Sequencing of this T cell receptor beta chain was carried out in a study of cytomegalovirus exposure and HLA in healthy donors. Overall study results and limits: In vitro experiments confirmed that three CMV-associated chains were specific for CMV antigens.

Points on this clone: Its antigen is not known.

This table comes from immunoSEQ multiplex PCR, and its TCRdb copy is limited to in-frame clones, with some not included. The data hold tens of thousands of clones, with approximately 96% observed a single time. V lost 8 bases and J lost 3, with 16 bases in between. This CDR3 has 14 amino acids. Germline V gene lookup returns CDR1 SNHLY and CDR2 FYNNEI. This chain joins TRBV2 and TRBJ1-1, with TRBD1 as a possible D gene (6 bases). Sequencing input: PBMCs. This sequence originates from a woman aged 18-29 years in good health and CMV-seronegative. The DNA of the CDR3 is TGTGCCAGCGGATACAGGGATCTGGACACTGAAGCTTTCTTT. This gives the protein CASGYRDLDTEAFF.